This record looks at one T cell receptor (beta chain) sequence and its context. The clone's antigen remains unknown. Within one base of it there is no much larger clone, and no base qualities were kept. The immunoSEQ Assay, a bias-controlled multiplex PCR, was used to amplify TCRbeta CDR3 regions from genomic DNA. In the source study's methods: Within the assay, amplification of reference gene primers was used to estimate how many nucleated cells each sample contained. To quantify the absolute abundance of each unique TCRbeta CDR3 rearrangement, sequence reads were collapsed and filtered. For each sample, productive Simpson clonality was calculated by taking the square root of Simpson's diversity index across productive rearrangements. Held by TCRdb, this immuneACCESS table contains in-frame sequences only and omits some clones. Under half of the omission traces to an unresolved V gene where checked; the cause of the rest is unknown. V and J calls and clone size are copied from that table; D and trimming were computed from the DNA. The sample data list around 260,000 clones, and roughly 90% of these were observed just once. Roughly 1.1% of the sample lies in the top ten.

The data derive from a study of blood T cell repertoires in COVID-19 (TCRdb year 2020). About the full investigation: Samples from collaborators originated in the United States, Italy and Spain and spanned both the acute and convalescent phases of COVID-19. The material from the prospective study consisted of cDNA or gDNA derived from T cells, B-cell-depleted T cells, or PBMCs. Subjects who had been exposed to COVID-19, were actively infected with it, or had recovered from it provided the deeply sampled blood TCRbeta repertoires that made up the dataset. The repertoires were made available in a free public database intended to serve as a resource for research on the immune response to SARS-CoV-2. The samples were drawn from two sources: the first 160 participants of the ongoing ImmuneRACE study, and 1,000 to 1,500 subjects contributed by 6 global collaborators. Nearly every sample came with metadata listing a de-identified subject ID, COVID-19 status, age in years and sex. HLA class I and class II types, where available, came from metadata supplied by the sample provider rather than from assay-based typing. Paper-wide results and their limitations: Clinical and demographic metadata were provided uncurated, with the amount varying by source and participant.

Cut back by 2 bases and 1 base, the V and J ends lie 15 bases apart. For CDR1 and CDR2, the germline V gene (reference sequence) lists LGHDT and YNNKEL. From cysteine to phenylalanine, the CDR3 is 17 amino acids long. Only the CDR3 DNA stays, 51 bases, in frame from base 1. Enrolling through a virtual design, the prospective study's participants ranged in age from roughly 18 to 89 years and lived across approximately 25 United States geographic areas. In the prospective study, participants were assigned to cohorts based on the clinical history participants reported in a screening survey and a study questionnaire. Recovered participants in ImmuneRACE Cohort 3 were defined as having two consecutive negative NP/OP PCR tests, clearance from a healthcare professional, or resolution of symptoms. Each participant in the prospective study had whole blood, serum and a nasopharyngeal or oropharyngeal swab collected by mobile phlebotomists. Over an approximately 2-month period, participants in the prospective study had the option of providing additional blood draws and questionnaires. Prospective study blood samples were shipped either frozen or at room temperature before DNA extraction.

Specimen: PBMCs or T cells enriched from blood (not recorded which). The chain uses TRBV3-1 (or the pseudogene TRBV3-2) and TRBJ2-4; no D gene call is confident. This clonotype was obtained from a woman in her 30s who had recovered from COVID-19. The encoded CDR3 is CASSQHTPAVAKNIQYF. The DNA sequence reads TGTGCCAGCAGCCAACACACCCCCGCCGTGGCCAAAAACATTCAGTACTTC.